The TCR beta chain described here comes from a study of post-analysis software for immune sequencing data. For the study at large: Secondary progressive, relapsing-remitting and progressive-relapsing multiple sclerosis were among the included disease courses.

Findings and caveats of the study: Among several TRBV segments more frequent in patients than controls were TRBV5-6, TRBV5-1 and TRBV20-1.

About this clonotype itself: Its antigen is still unknown.

Per the germline V gene, CDR1 is SGHDT and CDR2 is YYEEEE. The CDR3 runs to 17 residues. V shed 4 bases and J 3 bases; nucleotides not matched to a gene: 14. The library was made from cDNA and included unique molecular identifiers. TCRdb fed the PCR reads into MiXCR, producing one record per CDR3 protein. The repertoire holds some 690,000 distinct CDR3 sequences, with roughly three fifths as singletons. The sequenced sample was blood. The rearrangement joins TRBV5-6 to TRBJ1-1; 8 positions match TRBD1. This receptor was obtained from a girl aged 2-10 years with multiple sclerosis. The CDR3 here is CASSPPTGDYRDTEAFF. CDR3 DNA: TGTGCCAGCAGCCCACCGACAGGGGACTACCGGGACACTGAAGCTTTCTTT.